This T cell receptor (beta chain) was observed in a study of blood T cells in healthy people across ages. The study, taken as a whole, reports: Per million T cells, TCR beta diversity dropped roughly linearly as age increased.

The ends lost 6 bases at V and 1 base at J; junction bases unmatched: 7. Germline CDR1 is SQVTM and CDR2 is ANQGSEA. CDR3 size: 14 residues. Russia was home to the donors, healthy Caucasian individuals aged roughly 6 to 90. A sample-barcoded 5' primer and a J-beta primer mix were used in a second PCR of about 7 to 12 cycles. TCRdb independently ran MiXCR on the 5' RACE reads; one entry per CDR3 protein. The profile shows 710,000 or so distinct CDR3 sequences, about a fifth of them singletons. A few counts support this clonotype. The antigen is not known. The V and J genes are TRBV29-1 and TRBJ1-1; 8 bases map to TRBD1. The sequencing sample was made of blood. The TCR comes from a man in his 70s in good health. CDR3: CSVKEQGANTEAFF. CDR3 bases: TGCAGCGTAAAAGAGCAGGGGGCGAACACTGAAGCTTTCTTT.